This T cell receptor beta chain was captured in a study of blood T cell repertoires in COVID-19. Turning to the study itself: COVID-19 samples from acute and convalescent phases originated in the United States, Italy and Spain. The analysed material was cDNA or gDNA that came from T cells, B-cell-depleted T cells, or PBMCs.

How the authors handled the data: Counts of nucleated cells, estimated from reference gene primer amplification, were obtained. Sequenced by immunoSEQ multiplex PCR; TCRdb stores in-frame clones only, minus some. The DNA gave D and trimming, while V, J and clone size come from that table. Here the sample spans about 180,000 clones, around 88% being singletons. Trimming cost V 7 bases and J 2 bases; bases outside gene matches: 2. Germline V CDR1 and CDR2: PRHDT, FYEKMQ (reference sequence). There are 15 residues in the CDR3. This clonotype was sampled from a woman aged 30 to 39 with acute or convalescent COVID-19. The sequencing input was peripheral blood. This chain uses TRBV13 with TRBJ2-2; the match to TRBD2 covers 12 bases. CDR3 residues: CASKGLAGNTGELFF. In DNA, the CDR3 is TGTGCCAGCAAAGGACTAGCGGGAAACACCGGGGAGCTGTTTTTT.